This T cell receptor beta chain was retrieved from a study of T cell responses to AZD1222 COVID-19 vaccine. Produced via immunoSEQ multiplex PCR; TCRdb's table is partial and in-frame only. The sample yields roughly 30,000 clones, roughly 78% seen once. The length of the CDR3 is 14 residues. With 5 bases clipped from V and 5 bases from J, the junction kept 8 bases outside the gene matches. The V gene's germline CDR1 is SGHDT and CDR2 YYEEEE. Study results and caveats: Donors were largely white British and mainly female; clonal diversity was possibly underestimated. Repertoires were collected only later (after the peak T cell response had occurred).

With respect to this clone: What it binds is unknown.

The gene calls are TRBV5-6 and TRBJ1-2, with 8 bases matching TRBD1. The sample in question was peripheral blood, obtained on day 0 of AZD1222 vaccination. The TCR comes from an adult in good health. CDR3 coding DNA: TGTGCCAGCAGACAGACAGGGGATCGGTATGGCTACACCTTC. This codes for CASRQTGDRYGYTF. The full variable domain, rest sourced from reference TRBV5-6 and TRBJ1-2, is DAGVTQSPTHLIKTRGQQVTLRCSPKSGHDTVSWYQQALGQGPQFIFQYYEEEERQRGNFPDRFSGHQFPNYSSELNVNALLLGDSALYLCASRQTGDRYGYTFGSGTRLTVV.